Listed below are T cell receptor beta chains from one sample, sequenced in a study of T cells in localized non-small cell lung cancer. TCRdb's copy holds only in-frame clones and misses some; the assay was immunoSEQ multiplex PCR. The data contain around 69,000 clones, approximately 87% of them singletons. The input for sequencing was peripheral blood, taken before any cancer treatment. The receptors originated from a woman aged 35 to 75 with stage I lung adenocarcinoma. Both conserved end residues are part of each CDR3. Fields, in order: V gene, J gene, D gene, clone size, CDR3 DNA, CDR3 protein. The D gene is left open where the match is weak. Size is omitted from some rows. Given values are once, few, many or a class for expanded clones.

>TRBV28|TRBJ2-7|NA|NA
TGTGCCAGCAGTCAGGGGGGTAACACCTACGAGCAGTACTTC
CASSQGGNTYEQYF
>TRBV6-7|TRBJ1-6|NA|NA
TGTGCCAGCAGTTTCGTCCCCTCGGCAGGGCGTTCACCCCTCCACTTT
CASSFVPSAGRSPLHF
>TRBV23-1|TRBJ1-4|TRBD1|NA
TGCGCCAGCAGTGAAAGACAGGGGGCGCATGAAAAACTGTTTTTT
CASSERQGAHEKLFF
>TRBV18|TRBJ1-4|NA|NA
TGTGCCAGCTCACCACCGCAGCTAATGGGAGAAAAACTGTTTTTT
CASSPPQLMGEKLFF
>TRBV18|TRBJ2-1|TRBD2|NA
TGTGCCAGCTCACCAGGGGATGGGGCGACTAGCGGGATCGATGAGCAGTTCTTC
CASSPGDGATSGIDEQFF
>TRBV12-5|TRBJ2-1|TRBD1|NA
TGTGCTAGTGGTTTGGTTATCCAGGGACAGTTCCTCTACAATGAGCAGTTCTTC
CASGLVIQGQFLYNEQFF
>TRBV7-9|TRBJ2-2|NA|NA
TGTGCCAGCAGCTTAGGACCAGACACCGGGGAGCTGTTTTTT
CASSLGPDTGELFF
>TRBV5-1|TRBJ2-1|NA|NA
TGCGCCAGCAGCTTGGTGACTAGTCGGTATGAGCAGTTCTTC
CASSLVTSRYEQFF
>TRBV7-2|TRBJ1-2|TRBD1|NA
TGTGCCAGCAGCCGGGGAGGGGGCGGGACAGACTATGGCTACACCTTC
CASSRGGGGTDYGYTF
>TRBV7-2|TRBJ2-7|NA|NA
TGTGCCAGCAGCTTAGTAGGGTACGAGCAGTACTTC
CASSLVGYEQYF
>TRBV7-3|TRBJ1-1|TRBD1|NA
TGTGCCAGCAGCTTAAGGCCCTTGGCAGGGGGGTTGAACACTGAAGCTTTCTTT
CASSLRPLAGGLNTEAFF
>TRBV6-1|TRBJ2-1|TRBD1|NA
TGTGCCAGCAGTGAAGGAACAGGGGGCTGGAATGAGCAGTTCTTC
CASSEGTGGWNEQFF
>TRBV6-4|TRBJ2-6|NA|NA
TGTGCCAGCAGTGCTTCCTCAGGGGTCTCTGGGGCCAACGTCCTGACTTTC
CASSASSGVSGANVLTF
>TRBV7-2|TRBJ1-4|NA|once
TGTGCCAGCAGCTTCAGCGGTGAAAAACTGTTTTTT
CASSFSGEKLFF
>TRBV28|TRBJ1-2|TRBD1|NA
TGTGCCAGCAGTTTCCCAAGGACAGGGGGTTATGGCTACACCTTC
CASSFPRTGGYGYTF
>TRBV7-9|TRBJ2-3|NA|NA
TGTGCCCACGGGCGGGGGCAAAGCACAGATACGCAGTATTTT
CAHGRGQSTDTQYF